This entry is about one TCR beta chain. This sample stems from a study of blood T cell repertoires in COVID-19. Study background: Collection of acute and convalescent COVID-19 samples took place in the United States, Italy and Spain. Sample material is recorded as cDNA or gDNA derived from T cells, B-cell-depleted T cells, or PBMCs.

Original processing notes: Estimation of nucleated cell counts relied on the amplification of reference gene primers. TCRdb's copy holds only in-frame clones and misses some; the assay was immunoSEQ multiplex PCR. The DNA gave D and trimming, while V, J and clone size come from that table. Seen here are about 210,000 clones, about 83% observed once, and the top ten hold 7.6%. CDR3 size: 15 residues. Germline V gives CDR1 MNHEY, CDR2 SVGAGI. V shed 7 bases and J 2 bases; nucleotides not matched to a gene: 7. The genes are TRBV6-5 and TRBJ1-3; 8 bases agree with TRBD1. Sequencing input: peripheral blood. The sequence was obtained from a woman in her fifties or sixties with active or convalescent COVID-19. The CDR3, as DNA: TGTGCCAGCACTGCCGTGGACAGGGCTGGAAACACCATATATTTT. This encodes CASTAVDRAGNTIYF.